The next 18 T cell receptor beta chains were all read from a single sample in a study of blood T cells in healthy people across ages. A second about 7 to 11 cycle PCR used barcoded and J-beta primers. Via MiXCR, TCRdb re-called the 5' RACE reads, giving one row per CDR3 protein. The repertoire holds under 800,000 distinct CDR3 sequences, with roughly 45% as singletons. Specimen: blood. The receptors come from a woman aged 55-69 years in good health.

The genes are TRBV4-2 and TRBJ2-5, with 9 bases lining up with TRBD1. Germline assignment: CDR1 LGHNA and CDR2 YNFKEQ. The CDR3 covers 15 residues. The V segment lost 0 bases and the J segment 11 bases; nucleotides outside the gene matches: 10. The CDR3, as DNA: TGTGCCAGCAGCCAAGAGGGACAGGGTTTGGATGAGCAGTACTTC. Its protein is CASSQEGQGLDEQYF.

This clonotype was counted a few times. The chain recombines TRBV5-1 with TRBJ1-1, with D possibly being TRBD1 (6 bases). CDR1 and CDR2 (germline): SGHRS, YFSETQ. The CDR3 is made up of 17 amino acids. Trimming pared 4 bases from V and 2 bases from J, leaving 21 bases between. The CDR3 sequence is CASSPREGGDGNTEAFF. The CDR3 nucleotides read TGCGCCAGCAGCCCTCGAGAGGGGGGAGATGGAAACACTGAAGCTTTCTTT.

This clonotype was seen just once. The chain couples TRBV7-2 to TRBJ2-5; D gene unclear. The ends were cut back, 0 bases at V and 11 bases at J, with 16 bases in the middle. In germline, CDR1 is SGHTA, CDR2 FQGNSA. The CDR3 sequence is 14 residues long. CDR3 in amino acids: CASSLALLVHEQYF. CDR3 nucleotides: TGTGCCAGCAGCTTAGCACTCCTAGTCCATGAGCAGTACTTC.

The chain is built from TRBV12-3 or TRBV12-4 and TRBJ1-1; TRBD1 matches at 7 bases. This CDR3 contains 13 residues. The CDR3 protein is CASLRGLDTEAFF. For the CDR3, the DNA is TGTGCAAGCCTTAGGGGGCTCGACACTGAAGCTTTCTTT.

The chain is built from TRBV11-3 and TRBJ2-7; D possibly uses TRBD1 or TRBD2 (6 bases each). Per the germline V gene, CDR1 is SGHNT and CDR2 is YENEEA. The CDR3 runs to 14 residues. Trimming pared 6 bases from V and 3 bases from J, leaving 15 bases between. The CDR3 DNA follows: TGTGCCAGCAGTGGGGGCGAGGGAGGCTACGAGCAGTACTTC. Translated: CASSGGEGGYEQYF.

The genes are TRBV4-3 and TRBJ2-1, with 8 bases fitting TRBD1. V dropped 4 bases and J dropped 6; count of bases not matched to a gene: 8. This CDR3 comprises 15 residues. CDR1 is LGHNA and CDR2 is YSLEER in the germline V gene. The DNA for the CDR3 is TGCGCCAGCAGCCGAACCGGACAGGGCATCAATGAGCAGTTCTTC. Translation: CASSRTGQGINEQFF.

This clonotype was counted at least ten times. The chain combines TRBV4-1 with TRBJ2-5, with 10 bases that match TRBD2. Germline V CDR1 and CDR2: MGHRA, YSYEKL. The CDR3 is 16 amino acids. Trimming removed 0 bases from V and 7 bases from J; junction bases left unmatched: 8. The DNA for the CDR3 is TGCGCCAGCAGCCAAGATCTTTCTAGCGGGGGCCCGACCCAGTACTTC. As protein: CASSQDLSSGGPTQYF.

This clonotype was seen repeatedly, ten times or more. The CDR3 spells CSARTGLHSYEQYF. CDR3 bases: TGCAGTGCTAGAACAGGGTTACACTCCTACGAGCAGTACTTC. V gene TRBV20-1 combines with J gene TRBJ2-7; D possibly corresponds to TRBD1 (6 bases). This CDR3 region has 14 residues. Trimming removed 2 bases from V and 0 bases from J, with 11 bases in between. Germline CDR1 reads DFQATT; CDR2 reads SNEGSKA (reference sequence).

In this sample, this clonotype turned up a few times. The chain combines TRBV7-2 with TRBJ2-1, with D hard to call. V was cut by 5 bases and J by 11 bases, with 10 bases left in between. The CDR3 is made up of 11 amino acids. Germline V gives CDR1 SGHTA, CDR2 FQGNSA. The CDR3 here is CASSLRQKQFF. CDR3 nucleotides: TGTGCCAGCAGCCTCAGACAAAAGCAGTTCTTC.

This chain joins TRBV9 and TRBJ2-1, with TRBD2 matching 8 bases. The CDR3 is 16 residues long. Germline lookup yields CDR1 SGDLS and CDR2 YYNGEE. V lost 0 bases and J lost 4; bases outside the gene matches: 6. As DNA, the CDR3 is TGTGCCAGCAGCGTAGCGGGGGGGTGGGAGTACAATGAGCAGTTCTTC. This encodes CASSVAGGWEYNEQFF.

This chain uses TRBV6-2 or TRBV6-3 with TRBJ2-3, with TRBD2 matching 16 bases. Germline lookup yields CDR1 MNHEY and CDR2 SVGEGT. Trimming took 5 bases from V and 7 from J; bases not matched to a gene: 12. CDR3 length: 18 amino acids. The CDR3: CASSHPGTSGGARNTQYF. The CDR3 DNA is TGTGCCAGCAGTCACCCCGGGACTAGCGGGGGGGCACGGAATACGCAGTATTTT.

This clonotype was recorded once. The chain couples TRBV6-6 to TRBJ2-5, with TRBD1 as a possible D gene (7 bases). Trimming removed 0 bases from V and 4 bases from J, with 12 bases in between. The CDR3 covers 15 residues. Germline lookup yields CDR1 MNHNY and CDR2 SVGAGI (reference sequence). The CDR3 region is CASSYSQGRTETQYF. For the CDR3, the DNA is TGTGCCAGCAGTTACTCACAGGGGAGGACAGAGACCCAGTACTTC.

As DNA, the CDR3 is TGTGCCAGCAGTTTAAGGGACAGCCTCGGGGATGGCTACACCTTC. Its protein product is CASSLRDSLGDGYTF. The V gene is TRBV27, the J gene TRBJ1-2; 7 bases agree with TRBD1. Germline lookup yields CDR1 MNHEY and CDR2 SMNVEV (reference sequence). The CDR3 contains 15 residues. V lost 2 bases and J lost 6; bases outside the gene matches: 9.

About this clonotype itself: An end of the junction does not agree with germline; a read error may underlie this. V is TRBV7-8 and J is TRBJ1-2; D perhaps matches TRBD1 (5 bases). Germline V gives CDR1 SGHVS, CDR2 FQNEAQ. This CDR3 is built from 16 residues. CDR3 nucleotide sequence: TGTGCCAACAGCTTAGTAATGGGGACGGATATTCATGGCTACACCTTC. Translation: CANSLVMGTDIHGYTF.

This clonotype was seen many times. The chain employs TRBV10-3 and TRBJ1-1; unclear D gene. Trimming took 2 bases from V and 5 from J, leaving 6 bases between them. The CDR3 is made up of 12 amino acids. Germline V lookup: CDR1 ENHRY, CDR2 SYGVKD. The chain's CDR3 is CAISEGGTEAFF. The CDR3 region has the DNA TGTGCCATCAGTGAGGGTGGAACTGAAGCTTTCTTT.

This chain uses TRBV28 with TRBJ2-4, with D unclear. The V gene's germline CDR1 is MDHEN and CDR2 SYDVKM. Trimming removed 6 bases at V and 0 bases at J, with 12 bases between. This CDR3 has 15 residues. CDR3 sequence (DNA): TGTGCCAGCAGCATAGTTCGCAGAGCCAAAAACATTCAGTACTTC. It specifies CASSIVRRAKNIQYF. Combining the CDR3 with reference TRBV28 and TRBJ2-4 gives the whole variable domain DVKVTQSSRYLVKRTGEKVFLECVQDMDHENMFWYRQDPGLGLRLIYFSYDVKMKEKGDIPEGYSVSREKKERFSLILESASTNQTSMYLCASSIVRRAKNIQYFGAGTRLSVL.

In this sample, this clonotype turned up a few times. The rearrangement links TRBV20-1 to TRBJ2-4; 8 nucleotides line up with TRBD2. The CDR3 sequence is 14 residues long. V lost 3 bases and J lost 7; bases outside the gene matches: 8. From germline, CDR1 is DFQATT and CDR2 SNEGSKA (reference sequence). The CDR3 nucleotides are TGCAGTGCTAGCCCCGCCAGCGGGGGCAACATTCAGTACTTC. This codes for CSASPASGGNIQYF.

At least ten counts were recorded for this clonotype. V usage is TRBV4-3 and J usage is TRBJ2-1; D is unresolved. The germline gives CDR1 LGHNA, CDR2 YSLEER. Trimming left V 0 bases short and J 3 bases short, with 9 bases between. This CDR3 contains 15 residues. The CDR3 region is CASSQDQSFYNEQFF. The CDR3 DNA reads as TGCGCCAGCAGCCAAGATCAATCTTTCTACAATGAGCAGTTCTTC.